These 16 T cell receptor beta chains share one sample of origin, sequenced in a study of HIV-infected patients and healthy controls. cDNA was made from about 500 ng RNA using alpha and beta constant primers. Separate chain-specific third strand synthesis with multiplexing indices produced the alpha and beta libraries. TCRdb reprocessed the 5' RACE reads via MiXCR and lists one record per CDR3 protein. This sample has some 9,300 distinct CDR3 sequences, with roughly 5.7% found just once. Roughly three months, about 14 weeks, into antiretroviral therapy, follow-up blood was collected. No cell fractionation was done, so the repertoire covers all unsorted peripheral blood T cells. The material was blood, obtained during antiretroviral therapy. Receptor source: an adult with HIV infection. The donor label of this sample is uncertain.

In this sample, this clonotype turned up many times. The chain links TRBV7-2 to TRBJ2-7, with 9 positions matching TRBD1. J gave up 6 bases and V 3 bases, and 3 bases lay outside the gene matches. The CDR3 covers 13 residues. From germline, CDR1 is SGHTA and CDR2 FQGNSA. CDR3 sequence: CASSFMDRGEQYF. The CDR3 bases are TGTGCCAGCAGCTTCATGGACAGGGGCGAGCAGTACTTC. Based on the CDR3 plus reference TRBV7-2 and TRBJ2-7, the full variable domain is GAGVSQSPSNKVTEKGKDVELRCDPISGHTALYWYRQSLGQGLEFLIYFQGNSAPDKSGLPSDRFSAERTGGSVSTLTIQRTQQEDSAVYLCASSFMDRGEQYFGPGTRLTVT.

At least ten counts were recorded for this clonotype. The CDR3 DNA sequence: TGTGCCAGCAGTCAGAGGACAGTAACCAACACCGGGGAGCTGTTTTTT. The encoded protein is CASSQRTVTNTGELFF. The chain has TRBV12-3 or TRBV12-4 and TRBJ2-2; perhaps TRBD1 as D (6 bases). This CDR3 is 16 amino acids long. The V and J ends lost 5 bases and 2 bases respectively, with 15 bases between them.

This clonotype ranks as medium-sized (0.01 to 0.1%). V and J are TRBV20-1 and TRBJ2-1; D perhaps matches TRBD2 (6 bases). V was shortened by 1 base and J by 3 bases, with 13 bases between the two germline ends. In germline, CDR1 is DFQATT, CDR2 SNEGSKA (reference sequence). The CDR3 is 15 amino acids. The CDR3 reads CSARGDGGIYNEQFF. In DNA, the CDR3 is TGCAGTGCTAGAGGGGACGGGGGAATCTACAATGAGCAGTTCTTC.

The sample holds many counts of this clonotype. The chain uses TRBV2 and TRBJ1-1, with 9 bases that match TRBD1. This CDR3 comprises 14 residues. Per germline, CDR1 SNHLY and CDR2 FYNNEI. The J segment lost 5 bases and the V segment lost 2 bases, leaving 3 bases of the junction unmatched. The CDR3, as DNA: TGTGCCAGCAGTGAAACAGGGGGCGCAACTGAAGCTTTCTTT. The encoded protein is CASSETGGATEAFF.

This clonotype showed up many times. This chain connects TRBV2 to TRBJ2-1; tentatively, D is TRBD1 (5 bases). Germline-derived CDR1 and CDR2 are SNHLY and FYNNEI. V shed 6 bases and J shed 9 bases, with 15 bases lying between them. This CDR3 comprises 13 residues. For the CDR3, the DNA is TGTGCCAGCAGGGCCGAAGGGGTCCCTGAGCAGTTCTTC. Protein: CASRAEGVPEQFF.

This clonotype has a count of ten or more. DNA of the CDR3: TGTGCCAGCAGGACTAGAGGATTGACAGATACGCAGTATTTT. Amino acids: CASRTRGLTDTQYF. The V gene is TRBV25-1, the J gene TRBJ2-3, with D maybe TRBD2 (6 bases). The V gene lost 6 bases and the J gene lost 3 bases, with 13 bases spanning the gap. This CDR3 contains 14 residues. Germline V gives CDR1 MGHDK, CDR2 SYGVNS. Combining the CDR3 with reference TRBV25-1 and TRBJ2-3 gives the whole variable domain EADIYQTPRYLVIGTGKKITLECSQTMGHDKMYWYQQDPGMELHLIHYSYGVNSTEKGDLSSESTVSRIRTEHFPLTLESARPSHTSQYLCASRTRGLTDTQYFGPGTRLTVL.

This clonotype was recorded many times. This chain uses TRBV11-1 with TRBJ1-1; D call uncertain. The ends were cut back, 3 bases at V and 6 bases at J, with 8 bases in the middle. This CDR3 has 12 residues. Germline V gives CDR1 SGHAT, CDR2 FQDESV (reference sequence). CDR3 in DNA: TGTGCCAGCAGCTTGGGGAGCGCTGAAGCTTTCTTT. Encoded protein: CASSLGSAEAFF.

This clonotype was seen only a few times. The V gene is TRBV7-2, the J gene TRBJ2-5, with D perhaps matching TRBD1 (5 bases). The germline CDR1 and CDR2 sequences are SGHTA and FQGNSA. Trimming stripped 3 bases from V and 1 base from J, with 9 bases between. The CDR3 has 14 amino acids. CDR3: CASSFGATQETQYF. The CDR3, as DNA: TGTGCCAGCAGCTTTGGGGCCACCCAAGAGACCCAGTACTTC.

This clonotype is categorized as medium-sized. This chain links TRBV29-1 with TRBJ2-1; 11 nucleotides agree with TRBD2. V trimming: 4 bases; J trimming: 4 bases; junction bases outside the gene matches: 6. Germline CDR1 SQVTM, CDR2 ANQGSEA. The CDR3 length is 15 residues. The CDR3 DNA reads TGCAGCGTTGGAAAGGGGACTAGCGGTTACAATGAGCAGTTCTTC. Its translation is CSVGKGTSGYNEQFF.

This clonotype was counted between two and nine times. V and J are TRBV20-1 and TRBJ1-4; 11 nucleotides align to TRBD1. V lost 6 bases to trimming and J lost 5 bases; unmatched junction nucleotides: 2. CDR1 DFQATT and CDR2 SNEGSKA come from the germline V gene (reference sequence). The CDR3 contains 13 residues. CDR3 amino acids: CSARDRGNEKLFF. The CDR3 DNA reads TGCAGTGCCCGGGACAGGGGGAATGAAAAACTGTTTTTT.

This clonotype was observed at least ten times. This chain links TRBV5-5 with TRBJ2-3; TRBD1 matches at 7 bases. The CDR3 is 14 residues long. Germline values: CDR1 SGHKS, CDR2 YYEKEE (reference sequence). V was clipped by 4 bases and J by 1 base; unmatched bases: 3. Written as DNA, the CDR3 is TGTGCCAGCAGCCACGACAGGGGCACAGATACGCAGTATTTT. As protein: CASSHDRGTDTQYF.

In this sample, this clonotype turned up many times. The chain employs TRBV7-2 and TRBJ1-4; D ambiguous. Trimming removed 5 bases from V and 1 base from J, with 8 bases in between. Germline V gene sequence: CDR1 SGHTA, CDR2 FQGNSA. This CDR3 has 14 residues. The CDR3 DNA is TGTGCCAGCAGCATACACCAAACTAATGAAAAACTGTTTTTT. Translating gives CASSIHQTNEKLFF.

This clonotype is termed medium-sized (0.01 to 0.1%). The chain carries TRBV6-8 and TRBJ2-5, with 14 bases fitting TRBD2. V shed 5 bases and J 3 bases; nucleotides not matched to a gene: 5. Per the germline V gene, CDR1 is MNHGY and CDR2 is SAAAGT. CDR3 length equals 16 residues. In DNA form, the CDR3 reads TGTGCCAGCAGTCGACTAGCGGGGGGGCCTGAAGAGACCCAGTACTTC. Translation gives CASSRLAGGPEETQYF.

This clonotype was seen only a few times. The CDR3 is CATSRGGAITEAFF. For the CDR3, the DNA is TGTGCCACCAGCCGGGGAGGGGCGATTACTGAAGCTTTCTTT. This chain uses TRBV15 with TRBJ1-1; maybe TRBD1 (5 bases). The CDR3 consists of 14 residues. Between the trimmed V and J ends, which lost 5 bases and 5 bases, there was a span of 15 bases. CDR1 and CDR2 from the germline V gene are LNHNV and YYDKDF (reference sequence).

The rearrangement uses TRBV18 and TRBJ2-2, with D hard to call. CDR3 size: 17 residues. V lost 0 bases, J lost 5 bases, and 16 bases lay in between. Per the germline V gene, CDR1 is KGHSH and CDR2 is LQKENI. The CDR3 region is CASSPPGRSGFTGELFF. CDR3 nucleotides: TGTGCCAGCTCACCACCTGGACGGAGTGGGTTTACCGGGGAGCTGTTTTTT.

The table lists this clonotype with many counts. CDR3 sequence (DNA): TGTGCCACCAGCAGAGATTCGGAGGGAGGCCATTTGACCTACGAGCAGTACTTC. It specifies CATSRDSEGGHLTYEQYF. The rearrangement uses TRBV15 and TRBJ2-7; perhaps TRBD2 as D (6 bases). The V gene's germline CDR1 is LNHNV and CDR2 YYDKDF (reference sequence). Trimming left V 0 bases short and J 2 bases short, with 20 bases between. This CDR3 is built from 18 residues.